These T cell receptor beta chains were read from a single sample in a study of OX40 agonist ivuxolimab in advanced cancers. Clones were sequenced by immunoSEQ multiplex PCR, and TCRdb holds only the in-frame ones, with some missing. In the table there are more than 50,000 clones, about 89% of which are singletons. The sample was CD4+ or CD8+ T cells sorted from blood, taken in a trial of the OX40 agonist ivuxolimab. These receptors came from an adult with an advanced solid tumor such as melanoma, head and neck, liver or kidney cancer. Each CDR3 is given with its conserved first and last residue. A D gene is named only where the DNA matches it firmly. Some rows have no size entry. The others give once, few or many, or a class for an expanded clone.

cdr3_aa	cdr3_nt	d_call	v_call	j_call	clone_size
CSARDRFF	TGCAGTGCTAGGGACAGGTTTTTT	.	TRBV20-1	TRBJ1-4	.
CASSVLGTSTDTQYF	TGTGCCAGCAGCGTATTGGGAACGAGCACAGATACGCAGTATTTT	.	TRBV9	TRBJ2-3	.
CASSPVAGSSYNEQFF	TGTGCCAGCAGCCCGGTAGCAGGAAGCTCCTACAATGAGCAGTTCTTC	.	TRBV7-2	TRBJ2-1	.
CATALVVSNTEAFF	TGTGCCACAGCGTTAGTAGTCTCCAACACTGAAGCTTTCTTT	.	TRBV7-2	TRBJ1-1	few
CASSPRGARETQYF	TGTGCCAGCAGTCCGCGGGGGGCGCGAGAGACCCAGTACTTC	TRBD2	TRBV6-5	TRBJ2-5	.
CASSSRNRGLVNEQFF	TGTGCCAGCAGCTCCCGGAACAGGGGCCTTGTGAATGAGCAGTTCTTC	TRBD1	TRBV5-6	TRBJ2-1	.
CASSIRQGYEQYF	TGTGCCAGCAGTATCCGACAGGGCTACGAGCAGTACTTC	TRBD1	TRBV27	TRBJ2-7	.
CASSYKGTDNEQFF	TGTGCCAGCAGCTATAAAGGGACAGACAATGAGCAGTTCTTC	TRBD1	TRBV5-4	TRBJ2-1	.
CASSRKQGGITEAFF	TGTGCCAGCAGCCGCAAGCAGGGGGGAATAACTGAAGCTTTCTTT	TRBD1	TRBV5-4	TRBJ1-1	.
CASSAGTSAFYEQYF	TGTGCCAGCAGTGCAGGGACAAGCGCCTTTTACGAGCAGTACTTC	.	TRBV25-1	TRBJ2-7	.
CASSLGQAGFGKAFF	TGTGCCAGCAGCTTAGGACAGGCTGGTTTTGGAAAAGCTTTCTTT	.	TRBV7-2	TRBJ1-1	.
CASSLGLADKGYEQYF	TGTGCCAGCAGTTTGGGACTAGCGGACAAAGGCTACGAGCAGTACTTC	TRBD2	TRBV28	TRBJ2-7	once
CATSGGRFSGNTIYF	TGCGCCACCAGCGGTGGGAGATTCTCTGGAAACACCATATATTTT	.	TRBV5-1	TRBJ1-3	once
CASSQGPIGEQYF	TGCGCCAGCAGCCAAGGACCCATTGGGGAGCAGTACTTC	.	TRBV4-1	TRBJ2-7	few
CASSFDLAGGRGTDTQYF	TGTGCCAGCAGCTTCGATCTAGCGGGGGGACGGGGCACAGATACGCAGTATTTT	TRBD2	TRBV7-6	TRBJ2-3	.
CASSLQAGGTYNEQFF	TGTGCCAGCAGCTTACAAGCGGGAGGGACCTACAATGAGCAGTTCTTC	TRBD2	TRBV7-3	TRBJ2-1	.
CASSFPRNTEAFF	TGTGCCAGCAGCTTCCCCAGGAACACTGAAGCTTTCTTT	.	TRBV5-6	TRBJ1-1	.